This T cell receptor (beta chain) was recorded in a study of OX40 agonist ivuxolimab in advanced cancers. This clone appeared once. The germline gives CDR1 MGHRA, CDR2 YSYEKL. The CDR3 loop spans 15 amino acids. Trimming at V came to 1 base and at J to 5 bases, leaving 5 bases not matched to a gene. The method was immunoSEQ multiplex PCR; TCRdb's version includes in-frame clones alone and lacks a portion of them. This sample has 20,000 to 25,000 clones; 65% to 90% occur once, and the top ten carry 25% to 30%. Source: CD4+ or CD8+ T cells sorted from blood, taken in a trial of the OX40 agonist ivuxolimab. The V and J genes are TRBV4-1 and TRBJ2-7, with 10 bases matching TRBD1. The TCR was taken from an adult with an advanced solid tumor such as melanoma, head and neck, liver or kidney cancer. The CDR3 nucleotides read TGCGCCAGCAGCCAAGTATGGGACAGGGGCCACGAGCAGTACTTC. Translated: CASSQVWDRGHEQYF.